One T cell receptor beta chain is described in this entry. The entry originates in a study of blood T cell repertoires in COVID-19. Study information: The United States, Italy and Spain were the sources of the acute and convalescent COVID-19 samples. The cDNA or gDNA used as material had been derived from T cells, B-cell-depleted T cells, or PBMCs.

Per the study methods: From reference gene primer amplification, estimates of nucleated cell counts were derived. TCRdb's table, derived via immunoSEQ multiplex PCR, lists solely in-frame clones and lacks some. That table supplies the V and J calls and clone size; D and trimming were determined from the DNA. The table lists 84,000 or so clones, roughly four fifths of them singletons. The V end lost 2 bases, the J end lost 2 bases, and 9 bases lay between the germline ends. Per germline, CDR1 MNHNY and CDR2 SVGAGI (reference sequence). This CDR3 is built from 14 residues. The clonotype comes from a woman older than 75 with acute or convalescent COVID-19. Material for sequencing was peripheral blood. The chain joins TRBV6-6 to TRBJ1-1, with unresolved D. The CDR3 loop is CASSYPESNTEAFF. The CDR3, as DNA: TGTGCCAGCAGTTACCCCGAAAGCAACACTGAAGCTTTCTTT.